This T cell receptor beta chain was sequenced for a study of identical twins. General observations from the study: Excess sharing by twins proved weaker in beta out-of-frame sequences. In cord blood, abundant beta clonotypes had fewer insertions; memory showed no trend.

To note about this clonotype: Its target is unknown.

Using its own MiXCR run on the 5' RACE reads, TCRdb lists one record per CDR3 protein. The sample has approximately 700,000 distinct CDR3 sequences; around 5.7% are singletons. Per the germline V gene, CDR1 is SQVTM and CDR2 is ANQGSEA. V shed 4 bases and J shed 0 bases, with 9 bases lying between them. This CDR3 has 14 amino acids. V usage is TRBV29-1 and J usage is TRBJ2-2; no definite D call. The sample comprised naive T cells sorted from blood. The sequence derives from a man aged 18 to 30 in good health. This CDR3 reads CSVAPNANTGELFF. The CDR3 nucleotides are TGCAGCGTTGCCCCAAACGCGAACACCGGGGAGCTGTTTTTT.